The next 4 T cell receptor beta chains were all read from a single sample in a study of CD8 T cells in ankylosing spondylitis. General study points: In ankylosing spondylitis blood, a motif of about eight highly homologous TCR beta variants appeared characteristic.

TCRdb used MiXCR to reprocess the 5' RACE reads, holding one entry per CDR3 protein. This sample carries hundreds of thousands of distinct CDR3 sequences, roughly 12% of them seen once, and the ten largest clones take 0.51%. The antigens these receptors bind are not known. The sample comprised blood, either unsorted or a sorted T cell fraction (not recorded which). Every receptor here comes from a male donor with ankylosing spondylitis.

The chain carries TRBV7-2 and TRBJ1-2; 7 bases match TRBD1. With V trimmed by 2 bases and J by 2 bases, 5 bases remained unmatched. The CDR3 has 15 amino acids. Per the germline V gene, CDR1 is SGHTA and CDR2 is FQGNSA. CDR3 DNA sequence: TGTGCCAGCAGCTTAAGGACAGGCGAGAACTATGGCTACACCTTC. This gives the protein CASSLRTGENYGYTF.

The chain carries TRBV7-2 and TRBJ2-7; no clear D gene. This CDR3 contains 13 residues. Per the germline V gene, CDR1 is SGHTA and CDR2 is FQGNSA. Deletions cut 5 bases from V and 6 bases from J, with 14 bases between. The CDR3 loop is CASSPFLESEQYF. CDR3 DNA: TGTGCCAGCAGCCCGTTCTTAGAGAGCGAGCAGTACTTC. The complete variable domain, with remaining parts taken from reference TRBV7-2 and TRBJ2-7, reads GAGVSQSPSNKVTEKGKDVELRCDPISGHTALYWYRQSLGQGLEFLIYFQGNSAPDKSGLPSDRFSAERTGGSVSTLTIQRTQQEDSAVYLCASSPFLESEQYFGPGTRLTVT.

Worth noting for this clonotype: A junction boundary mismatches the germline segment, possibly from a read error. The chain has TRBV7-2 and TRBJ2-2; TRBD1 or TRBD2 may be the D gene (6 bases each). Germline V CDR1 and CDR2: SGHTA, FQGNSA. The CDR3 loop spans 13 amino acids. CDR3 bases: TGTGCCAGCAGCTTAAGGGGGGTACAGCTCCCCCGTTTT. It codes for CASSLRGVQLPRF.

The chain links TRBV7-8 to TRBJ2-7; TRBD2 agrees at 8 bases. V was clipped by 5 bases and J by 3 bases; unmatched bases: 12. Germline V gives CDR1 SGHVS, CDR2 FQNEAQ. CDR3 length equals 16 residues. The CDR3 DNA sequence: TGTGCCAGCAGCGCCTCAAGGGCGGGGGGAAACTACGAGCAGTACTTC. Protein: CASSASRAGGNYEQYF.